The rows below give T cell receptor beta chains drawn from one sample of a study of tumor-infiltrating lymphocytes in primary liver carcinoma. Each CDR3 protein is one row after TCRdb ran MiXCR on the multiplex PCR reads. The sample includes about 99,000 distinct CDR3 sequences, approximately 68% of them seen just once. Material: liver tumor tissue from sampling region 5. Receptor source: a woman in her sixties with primary liver carcinoma and hepatitis B virus infection. CDR3s include the opening cysteine and the closing phenylalanine or tryptophan. The D gene is left open where the match is weak. For some rows the clone size is stated as once, few or many, or as a class when expanded; others skip it.

CDR3	DNA	D	J	size	length	V
CASSSWSPDRGTDAQYF	TGTGCCAGCAGCTCTTGGTCCCCTGACAGGGGCACAGATGCGCAGTATTTT	TRBD1	TRBJ2-3	NA	17	TRBV11-3
CASSQVEQSYEQYF	TGCGCCAGCAGCCAAGTGGAACAGAGTTACGAGCAGTATTTC	NA	TRBJ2-7	NA	14	TRBV4-1
CASRGGGFDTQYF	TGTGCCAGTAGAGGCGGGGGGTTTGATACGCAGTATTTT	TRBD2	TRBJ2-3	NA	13	TRBV6-5
CASSRQGPYYEQYF	TGTGCCAGCAGTCGACAGGGCCCATACTACGAGCAGTACTTC	TRBD1	TRBJ2-7	many	14	TRBV6-5
CAGSSGRTREFF	TGTGCCGGCAGCTCCGGCCGGACAAGGGAGTTCTTC	NA	TRBJ2-1	NA	12	TRBV11-2
CASSFPPGSQGRYGYTF	TGTGCCAGCAGTTTCCCTCCCGGTTCCCAGGGTCGGTATGGCTACACCTTC	NA	TRBJ1-2	many	17	TRBV28
CASSLSGREHKQYF	TGTGCCAGCAGCCTAAGCGGGCGGGAGCACAAGCAGTATTTC	TRBD2	TRBJ2-7	NA	14	TRBV11-3
CVSSLSGREQGQYF	TGTGTCAGCAGCTTAAGCGGGCGGGAGCAAGGGCAGTACTTC	TRBD2	TRBJ2-7	NA	14	TRBV11-2
CASSLGGQGEKPFF	TGTGCCAGCAGCTTAGGGGGACAAGGAGAGAAACCGTTTTTT	NA	TRBJ1-4	NA	14	TRBV11-2
CTSSAPGGHAFF	TGTACCAGCAGTGCTCCCGGGGGGCATGCTTTCTTT	NA	TRBJ1-1	NA	12	TRBV28
CASSLVDRDEQYF	TGTGCCAGCAGCTTAGTAGACAGAGACGAGCAGTACTTC	NA	TRBJ2-7	many	13	TRBV13
CASSSRTSGSLGYNEQFF	TGTGCCAGCAGTTCCCGGACTAGCGGGAGTCTCGGCTACAATGAGCAGTTCTTC	TRBD2	TRBJ2-1	NA	18	TRBV12-3/TRBV12-4
CASSQKRGRTEAFF	TGTGCCAGCAGCCAGAAGCGAGGGCGGACTGAAGCTTTCTTT	NA	TRBJ1-1	many	14	TRBV5-8
CASSSGLSGPDMQYF	TGTGCCAGCAGCTCGGGACTATCGGGGCCAGATATGCAGTATTTT	TRBD2	TRBJ2-3	once	15	TRBV11-2
CASSQVEGGRTDMQYF	TGTGCTAGCAGCCAAGTGGAGGGAGGGCGCACAGATATGCAGTATTTT	TRBD2	TRBJ2-3	NA	16	TRBV4-2
CTANPGERETQYF	TGTACCGCAAACCCGGGGGAGAGAGAGACCCAGTACTTC	NA	TRBJ2-5	NA	13	TRBV28
CASSFGIATGYEQYF	TGTGCCAGCAGCTTTGGGATAGCCACCGGCTACGAGCAGTACTTC	NA	TRBJ2-7	NA	15	TRBV5-5
CASTPWGGDNEQFF	TGTGCCAGCACCCCCTGGGGCGGGGACAATGAGCAGTTCTTC	NA	TRBJ2-1	many	14	TRBV6-5
CASNLLRGNNEQFF	TGTGCCAGCAACCTCCTCCGGGGGAACAATGAGCAGTTCTTC	NA	TRBJ2-1	many	14	TRBV6-2/TRBV6-3
CASSTNSYGYTF	TGTGCCAGCAGCACCAACAGCTATGGCTACACCTTC	NA	TRBJ1-2	many	12	TRBV7-9
CASTSSGTVGYEQYF	TGTGCCAGTACCTCTTCCGGGACTGTGGGTTACGAGCAGTATTTC	NA	TRBJ2-7	NA	15	TRBV6-1
CSVPNTYSSGANVLTF	TGCAGCGTTCCAAATACTTACAGCTCTGGGGCCAACGTCCTGACTTTC	NA	TRBJ2-6	many	16	TRBV29-1
CASSPTSGRALNIQYF	TGTGCCAGCTCACCTACTAGCGGGAGGGCCCTAAACATTCAGTACTTC	TRBD2	TRBJ2-4	NA	16	TRBV18
CAWSDQGARAGNTIYF	TGTGCCTGGAGTGACCAGGGGGCGCGAGCTGGAAACACCATATATTTT	TRBD1	TRBJ1-3	NA	16	TRBV30
CATSEEVAEAFF	TGTGCCACCAGTGAAGAGGTTGCTGAAGCTTTCTTT	NA	TRBJ1-1	NA	12	TRBV10-3
CASSLDGSTPLHF	TGTGCCAGCAGCTTAGACGGGAGTACACCCCTCCACTTT	NA	TRBJ1-6	once	13	TRBV7-9
CAISLRGKGEIQYF	TGTGCCATCAGTCTTAGGGGGAAAGGTGAGATCCAGTACTTC	NA	TRBJ2-5	NA	14	TRBV10-3
CASSLVTGGNEKLFF	TGTGCCAGCAGTTTGGTGACAGGGGGAAATGAAAAACTGTTTTTT	TRBD1	TRBJ1-4	many	15	TRBV12-3/TRBV12-4
CASSLVGSAGTQYF	TGTGCCAGCAGCTTAGTTGGGAGTGCAGGTACGCAGTATTTT	NA	TRBJ2-3	NA	14	TRBV11-2
CASSPETRGNYKQYF	TGTGCCAGCAGCCCCGAGACAAGGGGCAACTACAAGCAGTACTTC	NA	TRBJ2-7	NA	15	TRBV11-3
CASQRGGSENTEAFF	TGTGCCAGCCAAAGGGGGGGGTCTGAGAACACTGAAGCTTTCTTT	NA	TRBJ1-1	NA	15	TRBV9
CASSFIQGAEVFF	TGTGCCAGCAGCTTTATCCAGGGAGCTGAAGTTTTCTTT	NA	TRBJ1-1	NA	13	TRBV7-9
CATAGEWDTDTQYF	TGCGCCACCGCGGGTGAATGGGACACAGATACGCAGTATTTT	NA	TRBJ2-3	NA	14	TRBV10-1
CASSLDWRDEQNF	TGTGCCAGCAGTTTAGATTGGAGGGACGAGCAGAACTTC	NA	TRBJ2-7	NA	13	TRBV11-2
CARSLAGNIQYF	TGTGCCAGAAGCTTAGCAGGAAACATTCAGTACTTT	NA	TRBJ2-4	NA	12	TRBV11-2
CASSMGLAGDEHFF	TGTGCCAGCAGCATGGGACTAGCGGGAGATGAGCACTTCTTC	TRBD2	TRBJ2-1	NA	14	TRBV11-2
CASGQLGQGRGSNSPLHF	TGTGCCAGCGGCCAGCTGGGACAGGGAAGAGGTAGCAATTCACCCCTCCACTTT	TRBD1	TRBJ1-6	NA	18	TRBV14
CTSCPSSGKETQYF	TGTACCAGCTGTCCGTCTAGCGGGAAAGAGACCCAGTACTTC	TRBD2	TRBJ2-5	NA	14	TRBV12-3/TRBV12-4
CASSPRDYKNEQLF	TGTGCCAGCAGCCCCCGGGACTACAAGAATGAGCAGCTCTTC	TRBD2	TRBJ2-1	NA	14	TRBV13
CASTIGQYNEQFF	TGTGCCAGCACCATAGGACAGTACAATGAGCAGTTCTTC	NA	TRBJ2-1	NA	13	TRBV11-2
CASSDLHATGGIQDTQYF	TGTGCCAGTAGTGACCTTCATGCGACAGGGGGGATTCAAGATACTCAGTATTTT	TRBD1	TRBJ2-3	NA	18	TRBV6-1
CASRYPGRPYYGYTF	TGTGCCAGCAGGTATCCGGGCCGCCCTTACTATGGCTACACCTTC	NA	TRBJ1-2	NA	15	TRBV7-3
CASSPGAGCSYSEQFF	TGTGCCAGCAGCCCGGGAGCGGGGTGCTCCTACAGTGAGCAGTTCTTC	TRBD2	TRBJ2-1	NA	16	TRBV5-4
CASSPGGGGAGELFF	TGTGCCAGCAGCCCCGGGGGAGGAGGGGCCGGGGAGCTGTTTTTT	NA	TRBJ2-2	many	15	TRBV5-4
CASSLSTEETQYF	TGTGCCAGCAGCTTGTCAACTGAGGAGACCCAGTATTTC	NA	TRBJ2-5	few	13	TRBV5-5
CVSSSTGYVSVGANTQYF	TGTGTCAGCAGTTCAACAGGGTACGTCTCCGTAGGGGCGAATACGCAGTATTTT	NA	TRBJ2-3	NA	18	TRBV5-5
CASTGGEWTVTQYF	TGTGCCAGCACAGGGGGCGAGTGGACAGTTACGCAGTATTTT	TRBD1	TRBJ2-3	NA	14	TRBV6-1
CASSLTQAAIGTDTQYF	TGTGCCAGCAGCCTGACCCAAGCGGCCATTGGCACAGATACGCAGTATTTT	NA	TRBJ2-3	NA	17	TRBV11-3
CATKTSRYRRGTGELFF	TGTGCCACCAAGACCAGCAGGTACCGGCGGGGCACCGGGGAGCTGTTTTTT	NA	TRBJ2-2	few	17	TRBV6-5
CSARDGPYNEQFF	TGCAGTGCTAGAGATGGCCCGTACAATGAGCAGTTCTTC	NA	TRBJ2-1	NA	13	TRBV20-1
CASIGSSGLTGEPFF	TGTGCCAGCATCGGGTCCAGCGGGTTAACCGGGGAGCCGTTTTTT	NA	TRBJ2-2	NA	15	TRBV6-6
CATSATGQGATYEQYF	TGTGCCACCAGTGCAACTGGACAGGGGGCTACCTACGAGCAGTACTTC	TRBD1	TRBJ2-7	few	16	TRBV24-1
CSVEDWSHTAREQFF	TGCAGTGTTGAAGATTGGAGCCATACGGCGCGTGAGCAGTTCTTC	NA	TRBJ2-1	NA	15	TRBV29-1
CVGSPSSGRWYEQYF	TGTGTCGGCAGCCCCTCTAGCGGGAGGTGGTACGAGCAGTACTTC	TRBD2	TRBJ2-7	NA	15	TRBV12-3/TRBV12-4
CASTTGTSGRGSTDTQCF	TGTGCCAGCACCACGGGGACCAGCGGGAGAGGGAGCACAGATACGCAGTGTTTT	TRBD2	TRBJ2-3	NA	18	TRBV11-2
CASSMGTSGPTETQYF	TGCGCCAGCAGCATGGGGACTAGCGGACCGACCGAGACCCAGTACTTC	TRBD2	TRBJ2-5	NA	16	TRBV5-1
CASSQGSTGGGEQFF	TGTGCCAGCAGCCAAGGGTCAACAGGGGGTGGTGAGCAGTTCTTC	TRBD1	TRBJ2-1	many	15	TRBV4-2
CASSLGTVDNEQFF	TGTGCCAGCAGCTTAGGGACAGTAGACAATGAGCAGTTCTTC	NA	TRBJ2-1	many	14	TRBV7-9
CASNLGQVAGGPKEQFF	TGTGCCAGCAACTTAGGTCAGGTAGCGGGAGGGCCGAAAGAGCAGTTCTTC	TRBD2	TRBJ2-1	NA	17	TRBV11-2